This T cell receptor (beta chain) was found in a study of blood T cell repertoires in COVID-19. V was clipped by 7 bases and J by 9 bases; unmatched bases: 11. CDR3 size: 13 residues. Germline CDR1 reads MDHEN; CDR2 reads SYDVKM. Assay: immunoSEQ multiplex PCR; the TCRdb copy retains only in-frame clones and omits some. The table records over 350,000 clones, about 85% of them present only once. Material: PBMCs or T cells enriched from blood (not recorded which). This sequence was found in a woman under 30 with acute COVID-19. The chain recombines TRBV28 with TRBJ1-1, with 7 bases matching TRBD1. The CDR3 loop reads CASILETGNKAFF. The CDR3 bases are TGTGCCAGCATTCTAGAGACAGGGAACAAAGCTTTCTTT.